The 2 T cell receptor beta chains presented below share a single source sample, sequenced in a study of blood T cell repertoires in COVID-19. Produced via immunoSEQ multiplex PCR; TCRdb's table is partial and in-frame only. The repertoire holds approximately 300,000 clones, with about nine tenths as singletons. Sequenced sample: PBMCs or T cells enriched from blood (not recorded which). These receptors were taken from a man aged 30-40 years who had recovered from COVID-19.

This chain connects TRBV28 to TRBJ1-4, with D tentatively TRBD1 (5 bases). Germline V CDR1 and CDR2: MDHEN, SYDVKM. The CDR3 consists of 15 residues. Trimming stripped 1 base from V and 7 bases from J, with 13 bases between. CDR3 DNA: TGTGCCAGCAGTTTATCGGAGGGGATGATTGAAAAACTGTTTTTT. It translates to CASSLSEGMIEKLFF.

The chain's CDR3 is CASSPTEDVSYEQYF. In nucleotides, the CDR3 is TGTGCCAGCAGCCCAACAGAAGACGTCTCCTACGAGCAGTACTTC. V gene TRBV7-9 combines with J gene TRBJ2-7; D ambiguous. CDR3 length: 15 amino acids. The V and J ends lost 5 bases and 0 bases respectively, with 14 bases between them. Germline V lookup: CDR1 SEHNR, CDR2 FQNEAQ (reference sequence). Drawing the rest from reference TRBV7-9 and TRBJ2-7, the complete variable domain is DTGVSQNPRHKITKRGQNVTFRCDPISEHNRLYWYRQTLGQGPEFLTYFQNEAQLEKSRLLSDRFSAERPKGSFSTLEIQRTEQGDSAMYLCASSPTEDVSYEQYFGPGTRLTVT.